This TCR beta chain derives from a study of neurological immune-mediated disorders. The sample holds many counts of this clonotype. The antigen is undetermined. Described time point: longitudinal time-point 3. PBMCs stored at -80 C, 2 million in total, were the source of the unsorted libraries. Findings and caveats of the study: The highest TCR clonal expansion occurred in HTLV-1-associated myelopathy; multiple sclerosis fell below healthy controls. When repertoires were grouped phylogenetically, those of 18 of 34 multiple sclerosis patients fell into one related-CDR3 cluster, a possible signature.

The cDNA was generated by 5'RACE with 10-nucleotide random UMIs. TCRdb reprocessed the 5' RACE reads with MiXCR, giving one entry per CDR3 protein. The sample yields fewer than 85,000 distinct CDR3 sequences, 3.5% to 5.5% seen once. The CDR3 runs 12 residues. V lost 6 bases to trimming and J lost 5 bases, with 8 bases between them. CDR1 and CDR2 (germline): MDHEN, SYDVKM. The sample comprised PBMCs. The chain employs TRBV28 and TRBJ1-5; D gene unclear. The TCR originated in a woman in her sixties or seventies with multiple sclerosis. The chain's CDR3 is CASSYPYQPQHF. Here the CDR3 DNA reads TGTGCCAGCAGCTACCCTTATCAGCCCCAGCATTTT. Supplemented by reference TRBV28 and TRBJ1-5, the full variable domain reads DVKVTQSSRYLVKRTGEKVFLECVQDMDHENMFWYRQDPGLGLRLIYFSYDVKMKEKGDIPEGYSVSREKKERFSLILESASTNQTSMYLCASSYPYQPQHFGDGTRLSIL.